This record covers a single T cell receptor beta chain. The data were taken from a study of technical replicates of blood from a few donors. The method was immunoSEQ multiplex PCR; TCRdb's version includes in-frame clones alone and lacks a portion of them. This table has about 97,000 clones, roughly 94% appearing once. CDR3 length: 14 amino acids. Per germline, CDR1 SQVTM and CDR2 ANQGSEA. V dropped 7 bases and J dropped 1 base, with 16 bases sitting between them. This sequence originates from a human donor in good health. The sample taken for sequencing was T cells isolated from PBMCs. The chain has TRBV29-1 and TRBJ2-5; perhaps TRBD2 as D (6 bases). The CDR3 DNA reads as TGCAGCGGGACCCTGTTGGGGGGCCAAGAGACCCAGTACTTC. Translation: CSGTLLGGQETQYF. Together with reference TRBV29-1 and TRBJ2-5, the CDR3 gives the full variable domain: SAVISQKPSRDICQRGTSLTIQCQVDSQVTMMFWYRQQPGQSLTLIATANQGSEATYESGFVIDKFPISRPNLTFSTLTVSNMSPEDSSIYLCSGTLLGGQETQYFGPGTRLLVL.